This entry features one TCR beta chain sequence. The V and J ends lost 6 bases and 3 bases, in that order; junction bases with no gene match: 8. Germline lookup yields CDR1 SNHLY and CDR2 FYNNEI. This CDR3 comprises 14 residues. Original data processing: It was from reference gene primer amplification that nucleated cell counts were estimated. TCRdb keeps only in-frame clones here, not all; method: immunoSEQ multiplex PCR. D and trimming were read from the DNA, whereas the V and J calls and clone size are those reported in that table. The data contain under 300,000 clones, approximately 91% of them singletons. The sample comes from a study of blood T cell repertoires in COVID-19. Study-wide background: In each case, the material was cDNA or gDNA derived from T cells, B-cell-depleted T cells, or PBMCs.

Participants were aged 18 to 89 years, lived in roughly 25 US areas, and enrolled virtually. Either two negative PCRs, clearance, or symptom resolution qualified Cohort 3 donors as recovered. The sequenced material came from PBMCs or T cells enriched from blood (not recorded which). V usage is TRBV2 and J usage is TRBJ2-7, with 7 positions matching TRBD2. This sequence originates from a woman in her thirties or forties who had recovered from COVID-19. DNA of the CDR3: TGTGCCAGCAGCCATATAGGGGAGGGCTACGAGCAGTACTTC. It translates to CASSHIGEGYEQYF.